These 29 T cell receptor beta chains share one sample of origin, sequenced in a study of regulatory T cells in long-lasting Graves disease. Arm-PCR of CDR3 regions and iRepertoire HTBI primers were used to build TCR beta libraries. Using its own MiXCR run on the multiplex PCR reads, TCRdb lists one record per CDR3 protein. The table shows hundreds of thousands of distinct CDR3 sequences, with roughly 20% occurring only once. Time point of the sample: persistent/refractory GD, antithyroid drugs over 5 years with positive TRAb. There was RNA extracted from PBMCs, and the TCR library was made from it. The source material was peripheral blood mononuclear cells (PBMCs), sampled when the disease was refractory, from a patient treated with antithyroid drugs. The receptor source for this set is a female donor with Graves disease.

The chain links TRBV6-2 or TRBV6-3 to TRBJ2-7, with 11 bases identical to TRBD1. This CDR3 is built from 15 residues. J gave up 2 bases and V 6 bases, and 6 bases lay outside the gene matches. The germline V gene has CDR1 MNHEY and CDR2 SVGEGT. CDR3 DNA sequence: TGTGCCAGCAGCAAGGCGGGACAGGGGGCCTACGAGCAGTACTTC. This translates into CASSKAGQGAYEQYF.

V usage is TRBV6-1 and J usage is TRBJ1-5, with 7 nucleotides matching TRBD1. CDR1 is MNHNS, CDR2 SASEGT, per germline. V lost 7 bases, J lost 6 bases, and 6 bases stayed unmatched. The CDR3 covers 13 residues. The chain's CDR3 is CASTDRVGQPQHF. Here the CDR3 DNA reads TGTGCCAGCACCGACAGGGTAGGTCAGCCCCAGCATTTT.

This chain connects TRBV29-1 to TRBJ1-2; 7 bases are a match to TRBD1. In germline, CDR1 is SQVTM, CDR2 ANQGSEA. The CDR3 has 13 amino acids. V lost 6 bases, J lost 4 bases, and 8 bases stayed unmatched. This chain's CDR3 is CSVATGALYGYTF. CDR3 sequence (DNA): TGCAGCGTGGCTACAGGGGCCCTCTATGGCTACACCTTC.

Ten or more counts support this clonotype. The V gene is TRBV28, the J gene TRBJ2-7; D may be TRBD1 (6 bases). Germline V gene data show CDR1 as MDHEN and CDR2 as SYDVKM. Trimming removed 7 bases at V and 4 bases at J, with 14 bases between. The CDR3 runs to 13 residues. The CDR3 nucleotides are TGTGCCAGCACCACAGGGTATGGGTACGAGCAGTACTTC. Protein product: CASTTGYGYEQYF.

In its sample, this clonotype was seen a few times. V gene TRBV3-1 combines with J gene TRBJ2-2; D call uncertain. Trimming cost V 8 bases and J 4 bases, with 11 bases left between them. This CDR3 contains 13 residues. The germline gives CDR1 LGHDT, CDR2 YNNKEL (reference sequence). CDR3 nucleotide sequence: TGTGCCAGCGGGGTAGCAGGCACCGGGGAGCTGTTTTTT. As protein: CASGVAGTGELFF.

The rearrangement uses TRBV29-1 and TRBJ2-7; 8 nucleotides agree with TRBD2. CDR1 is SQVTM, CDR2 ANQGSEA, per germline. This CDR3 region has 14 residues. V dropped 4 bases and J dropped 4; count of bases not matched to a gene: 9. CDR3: CSVVLSGRSYEQYF. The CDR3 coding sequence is TGCAGCGTTGTGCTCAGCGGGAGATCGTACGAGCAGTACTTC.

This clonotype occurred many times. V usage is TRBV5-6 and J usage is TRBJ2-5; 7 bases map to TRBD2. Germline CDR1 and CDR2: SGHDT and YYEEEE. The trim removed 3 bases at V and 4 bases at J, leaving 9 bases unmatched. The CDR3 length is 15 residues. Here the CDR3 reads CASSSRWGGGETQYF. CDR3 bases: TGTGCCAGCAGCTCCCGCTGGGGGGGGGGAGAGACCCAGTACTTC. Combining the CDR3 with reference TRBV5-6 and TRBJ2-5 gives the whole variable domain DAGVTQSPTHLIKTRGQQVTLRCSPKSGHDTVSWYQQALGQGPQFIFQYYEEEERQRGNFPDRFSGHQFPNYSSELNVNALLLGDSALYLCASSSRWGGGETQYFGPGTRLLVL.

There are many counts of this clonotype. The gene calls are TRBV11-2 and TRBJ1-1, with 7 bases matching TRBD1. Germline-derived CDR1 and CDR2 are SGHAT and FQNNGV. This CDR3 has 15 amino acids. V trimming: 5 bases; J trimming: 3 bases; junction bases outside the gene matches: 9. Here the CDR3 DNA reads TGTGCCAGCAGCGGCAGGGACAGCCTCGACACTGAAGCTTTCTTT. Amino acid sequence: CASSGRDSLDTEAFF.

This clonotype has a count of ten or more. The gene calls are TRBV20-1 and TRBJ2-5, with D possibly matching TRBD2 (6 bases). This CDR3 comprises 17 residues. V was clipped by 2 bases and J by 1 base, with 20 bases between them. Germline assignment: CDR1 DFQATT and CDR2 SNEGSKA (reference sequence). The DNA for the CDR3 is TGCAGTGCTAGACACCCCTCCGGGGGAGAAACCCAAGAGACCCAGTACTTC. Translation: CSARHPSGGETQETQYF.

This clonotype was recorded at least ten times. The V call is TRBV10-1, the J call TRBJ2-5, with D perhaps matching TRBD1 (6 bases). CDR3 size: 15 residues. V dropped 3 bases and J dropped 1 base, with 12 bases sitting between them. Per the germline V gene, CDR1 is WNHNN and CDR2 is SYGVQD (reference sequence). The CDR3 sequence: CASSEGVRGQETQYF. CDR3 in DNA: TGCGCCAGCAGTGAAGGGGTCAGGGGCCAAGAGACCCAGTACTTC.

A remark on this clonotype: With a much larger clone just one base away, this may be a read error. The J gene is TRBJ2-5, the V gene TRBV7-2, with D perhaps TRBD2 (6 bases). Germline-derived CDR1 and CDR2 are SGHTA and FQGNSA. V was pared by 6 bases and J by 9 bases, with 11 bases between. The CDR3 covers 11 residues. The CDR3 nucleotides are TGTGCCAGCAGATCAAGGGAGGCCCAGTACTTC. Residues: CASRSREAQYF.

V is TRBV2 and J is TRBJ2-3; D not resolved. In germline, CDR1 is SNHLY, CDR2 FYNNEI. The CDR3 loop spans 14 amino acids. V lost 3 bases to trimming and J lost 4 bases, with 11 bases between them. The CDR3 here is CASSDRRFADTQYF. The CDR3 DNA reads TGTGCCAGCAGTGACAGGCGGTTTGCAGATACGCAGTATTTT.

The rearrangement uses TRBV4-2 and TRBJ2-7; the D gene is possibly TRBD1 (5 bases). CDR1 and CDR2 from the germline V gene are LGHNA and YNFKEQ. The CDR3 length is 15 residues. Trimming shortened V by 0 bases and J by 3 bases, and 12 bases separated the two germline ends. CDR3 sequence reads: CASSQDEGQGYEQYF. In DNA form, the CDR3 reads TGTGCCAGCAGCCAAGATGAAGGGCAGGGCTACGAGCAGTACTTC.

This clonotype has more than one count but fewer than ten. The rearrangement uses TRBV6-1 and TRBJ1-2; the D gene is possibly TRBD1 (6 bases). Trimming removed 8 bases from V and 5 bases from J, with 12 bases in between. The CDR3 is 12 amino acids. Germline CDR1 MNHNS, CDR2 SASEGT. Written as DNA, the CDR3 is TGTGCCAGCGGCCAGGGGCATTATGGCTACACCTTC. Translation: CASGQGHYGYTF.

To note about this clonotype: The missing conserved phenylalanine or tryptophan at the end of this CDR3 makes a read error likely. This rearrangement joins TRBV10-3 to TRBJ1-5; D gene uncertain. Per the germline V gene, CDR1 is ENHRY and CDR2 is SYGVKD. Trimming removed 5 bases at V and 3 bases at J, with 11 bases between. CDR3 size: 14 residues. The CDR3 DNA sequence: TGTGCCATCAGTCCCGGGGAAACCAATCAGCCCCAGCATCTT. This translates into CAISPGETNQPQHL.

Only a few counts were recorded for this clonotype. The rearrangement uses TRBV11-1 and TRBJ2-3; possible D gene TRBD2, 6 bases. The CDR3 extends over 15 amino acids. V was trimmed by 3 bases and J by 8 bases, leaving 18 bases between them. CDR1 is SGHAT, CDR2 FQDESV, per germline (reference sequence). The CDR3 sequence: CASSLSSSAVGTQYF. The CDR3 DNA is TGTGCCAGCAGCTTGTCGTCTAGCGCCGTTGGTACGCAGTATTTT.

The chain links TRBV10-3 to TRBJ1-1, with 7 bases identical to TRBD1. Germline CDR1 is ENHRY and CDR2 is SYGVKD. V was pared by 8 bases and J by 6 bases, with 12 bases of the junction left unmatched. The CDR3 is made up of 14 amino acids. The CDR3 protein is CAIGTSGGSAEAFF. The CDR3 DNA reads TGTGCCATCGGAACGTCAGGGGGTTCGGCTGAAGCTTTCTTT.

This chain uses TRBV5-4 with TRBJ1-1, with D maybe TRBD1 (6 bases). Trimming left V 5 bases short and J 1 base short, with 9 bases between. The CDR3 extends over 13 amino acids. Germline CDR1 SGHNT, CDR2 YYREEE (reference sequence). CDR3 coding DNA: TGTGCCAGCAGGATGACAGGGAACACTGAAGCTTTCTTT. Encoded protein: CASRMTGNTEAFF.

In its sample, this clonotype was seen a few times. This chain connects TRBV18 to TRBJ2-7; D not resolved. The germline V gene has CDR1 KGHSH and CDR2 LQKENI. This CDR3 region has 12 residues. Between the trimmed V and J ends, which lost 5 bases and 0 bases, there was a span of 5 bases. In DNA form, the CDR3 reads TGTGCCAGCTCAGGGATCTCCTACGAGCAGTACTTC. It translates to CASSGISYEQYF.

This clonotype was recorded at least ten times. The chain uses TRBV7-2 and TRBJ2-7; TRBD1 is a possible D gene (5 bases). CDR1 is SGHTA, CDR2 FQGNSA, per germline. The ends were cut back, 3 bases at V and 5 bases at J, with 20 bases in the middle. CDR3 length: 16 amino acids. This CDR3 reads CASSFSWAGPTHEQYF. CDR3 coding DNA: TGTGCCAGCAGCTTTAGCTGGGCAGGGCCAACACACGAGCAGTACTTC.

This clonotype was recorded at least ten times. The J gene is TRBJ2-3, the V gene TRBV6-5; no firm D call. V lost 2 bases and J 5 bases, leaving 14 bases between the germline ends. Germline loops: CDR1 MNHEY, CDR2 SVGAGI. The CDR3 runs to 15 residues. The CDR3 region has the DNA TGTGCCAGCAGTTACCACTATACCACACAAGATACGCAGTATTTT. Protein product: CASSYHYTTQDTQYF.

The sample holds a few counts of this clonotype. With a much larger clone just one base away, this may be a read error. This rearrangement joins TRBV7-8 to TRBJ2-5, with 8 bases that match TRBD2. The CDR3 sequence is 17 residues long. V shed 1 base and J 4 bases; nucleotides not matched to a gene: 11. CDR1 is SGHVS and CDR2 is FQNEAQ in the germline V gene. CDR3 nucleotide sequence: TGTGCCAGCAGCTTAGAGGCCACGGGGGGGGAAGCAGAGACCCAGTACTTC. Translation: CASSLEATGGEAETQYF.

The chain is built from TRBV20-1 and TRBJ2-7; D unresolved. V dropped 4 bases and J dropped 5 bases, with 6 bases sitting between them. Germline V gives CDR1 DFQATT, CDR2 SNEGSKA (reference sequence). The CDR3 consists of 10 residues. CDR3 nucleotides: TGCAGTGCTATTTATCACGAGCAGTACTTC. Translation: CSAIYHEQYF.

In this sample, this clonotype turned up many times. This CDR3 is CASSPGQVNTEAFF. The CDR3 region has the DNA TGTGCCAGCTCGCCGGGACAGGTGAACACTGAAGCTTTCTTT. The gene calls are TRBV18 and TRBJ1-1; TRBD1 matches at 8 bases. CDR3 length equals 14 residues. Trimming took 6 bases from V and 0 from J; bases not matched to a gene: 3. Germline loops: CDR1 KGHSH, CDR2 LQKENI.

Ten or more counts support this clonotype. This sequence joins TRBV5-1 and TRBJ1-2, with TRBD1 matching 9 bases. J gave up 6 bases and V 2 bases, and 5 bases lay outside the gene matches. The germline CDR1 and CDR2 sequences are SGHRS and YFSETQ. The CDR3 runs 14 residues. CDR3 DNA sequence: TGCGCCAGCAGCTTAGACAGGGGGGGCGATGGCTACACCTTC. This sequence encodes CASSLDRGGDGYTF.

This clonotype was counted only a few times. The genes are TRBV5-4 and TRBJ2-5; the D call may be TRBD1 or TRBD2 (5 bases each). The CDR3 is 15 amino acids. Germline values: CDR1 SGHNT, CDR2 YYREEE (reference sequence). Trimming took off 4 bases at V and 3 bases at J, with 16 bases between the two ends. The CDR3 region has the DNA TGTGCCAGCAGCCCCCGTGTTAGGGGAGAAGAGACCCAGTACTTC. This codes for CASSPRVRGEETQYF.

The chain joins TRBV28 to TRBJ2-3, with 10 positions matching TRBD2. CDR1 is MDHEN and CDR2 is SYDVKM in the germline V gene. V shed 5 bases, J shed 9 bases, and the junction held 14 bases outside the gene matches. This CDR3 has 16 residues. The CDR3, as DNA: TGTGCCAGCAGTCCCACGCTAGCGGGAGTGGCATTCACGCAGTATTTT. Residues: CASSPTLAGVAFTQYF.

The CDR3 DNA is TGCGCCAGCAGCTTCGGACTAGCGGGAGAAGATACGCAGTATTTT. It translates to CASSFGLAGEDTQYF. The V and J genes are TRBV5-1 and TRBJ2-3; 13 bases are a match to TRBD2. Germline V lookup: CDR1 SGHRS, CDR2 YFSETQ. CDR3 length: 15 residues. Trimming took 2 bases from V and 5 from J; bases not matched to a gene: 2.

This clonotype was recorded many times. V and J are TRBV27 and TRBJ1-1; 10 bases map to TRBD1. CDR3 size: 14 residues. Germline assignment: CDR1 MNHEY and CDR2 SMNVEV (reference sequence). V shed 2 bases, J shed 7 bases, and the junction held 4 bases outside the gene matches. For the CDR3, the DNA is TGTGCCAGCAGTTTAAGGACAGGGGGATTTGAAGCTTTCTTT. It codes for CASSLRTGGFEAFF.